Presented here are 14 T cell receptor beta chains from one specimen sequenced in a study of response to subunit inactivated influenza vaccine. TCRdb independently ran MiXCR on the RT-PCR reads; one entry per CDR3 protein. Of hundreds of thousands of distinct CDR3 sequences listed, over 9% were seen once; the top ten hold about 10%. These sequences were also reported in another study, on T cells expressing NK-cell markers. That source reports: Researchers built TCR beta cDNA using 5'RACE template switching with UMIs.

Sample: PBMCs from blood, taken on the day of vaccination. The receptors here all came from a man in his forties or fifties who received an inactivated influenza vaccine.

The table lists this clonotype with a few counts. The gene calls are TRBV12-3 or TRBV12-4 and TRBJ2-1, with a possible D match to TRBD2 (5 bases). V was shortened by 3 bases and J by 7 bases, with 13 bases between the two germline ends. This CDR3 is built from 14 residues. Here the CDR3 reads CASSLRALENEQFF. The CDR3 DNA sequence: TGTGCCAGCAGTTTGAGGGCGTTGGAGAATGAGCAGTTCTTC.

This clonotype was detected only a few times. The CDR3 DNA is TGTGCCAGCAGTCCTTCGTCAACGGGGACCCAGTACTTC. Translation: CASSPSSTGTQYF. The gene calls are TRBV11-3 and TRBJ2-5; D gene unclear. The germline V and J ends were trimmed by 6 bases and 7 bases, with 15 bases remaining between them. The CDR3 extends over 13 amino acids. Germline-derived CDR1 and CDR2 are SGHNT and YENEEA.

The rearrangement joins TRBV13 to TRBJ2-3; D unclear. Germline V gives CDR1 PRHDT, CDR2 FYEKMQ (reference sequence). There are 13 residues in the CDR3. V was clipped by 5 bases and J by 4 bases, with 10 bases between them. Written as DNA, the CDR3 is TGTGCCAGCAGCATTGTAGCATCAGATACGCAGTATTTT. Its translation: CASSIVASDTQYF.

The rearrangement links TRBV6-1 to TRBJ1-5, with D uncertain. CDR3 length: 14 residues. Per germline, CDR1 MNHNS and CDR2 SASEGT. The V gene lost 6 bases and the J gene lost 4 bases, with 13 bases spanning the gap. This chain's CDR3 is CASRTGMSNQPQHF. The CDR3 nucleotides are TGTGCCAGCAGGACGGGGATGAGTAATCAGCCCCAGCATTTT.

This chain links TRBV7-3 with TRBJ2-1; 7 positions match TRBD2. J lost 0 bases, V lost 4 bases, and 9 bases had no gene match. The CDR3 runs to 17 residues. Germline V lookup: CDR1 SGHTA, CDR2 FQGTGA. CDR3 DNA sequence: TGTGCCAGCAGCTCGACACAGGCGGGAGACTCCTACAATGAGCAGTTCTTC. Its translation is CASSSTQAGDSYNEQFF.

There are a few counts of this clonotype. The V call is TRBV20-1, the J call TRBJ2-7; 13 nucleotides line up with TRBD2. V was pared by 7 bases and J by 7 bases, with 7 bases of the junction left unmatched. The CDR3 loop spans 13 amino acids. CDR1 is DFQATT, CDR2 SNEGSKA, per germline (reference sequence). The CDR3 DNA reads TGCAGTGGCTGGGGACTAGCGGGGAATGAGCAGTACTTC. This gives the protein CSGWGLAGNEQYF.

This clonotype has more than one count but fewer than ten. This sequence joins TRBV5-1 and TRBJ2-1, with 9 bases matching TRBD1. The germline V gene encodes CDR1 SGHRS and CDR2 YFSETQ. J lost 8 bases, V lost 3 bases, and 9 bases had no gene match. The CDR3 runs 15 residues. The DNA for the CDR3 is TGCGCCAGCAGCTCCCGGGACAGGGTGGGCGATGAGCAGTTCTTC. Translation: CASSSRDRVGDEQFF.

A few counts support this clonotype. The chain links TRBV9 to TRBJ2-2, with D possibly being TRBD1 or TRBD2 (6 bases each). CDR1 is SGDLS and CDR2 is YYNGEE in the germline V gene. V lost 3 bases and J lost 5, with 17 bases in between. The CDR3 covers 16 residues. The CDR3 protein is CASSEAPRGGTGELFF. The CDR3, as DNA: TGTGCCAGCAGCGAGGCCCCCAGGGGAGGAACCGGGGAGCTGTTTTTT. Full variable domain (outside the CDR3, taken from reference TRBV9 and TRBJ2-2): DSGVTQTPKHLITATGQRVTLRCSPRSGDLSVYWYQQSLDQGLQFLIQYYNGEERAKGNILERFSAQQFPDLHSELNLSSLELGDSALYFCASSEAPRGGTGELFFGEGSRLTVL.

There are a few counts of this clonotype. The chain combines TRBV27 with TRBJ1-6; D uncertain. CDR1 and CDR2 from the germline V gene are MNHEY and SMNVEV (reference sequence). The V end lost 2 bases, the J end lost 9 bases, and 11 bases lay between the germline ends. This CDR3 is 14 amino acids long. CDR3 in amino acids: CASSLTTEGSPLHF. The CDR3 nucleotides read TGTGCCAGCAGTTTAACAACCGAGGGTTCACCCCTCCACTTT.

This clonotype appeared many times. The rearrangement links TRBV20-1 to TRBJ1-2; 7 nucleotides align to TRBD1. The CDR3 is 14 amino acids. J was trimmed by 3 bases and V by 0 bases; bases with no gene match: 4. Germline values: CDR1 DFQATT, CDR2 SNEGSKA (reference sequence). The CDR3 coding sequence is TGCAGTGCTAGAGAGACAGGGTGGGACTATGGCTACACCTTC. It specifies CSARETGWDYGYTF.

The sample holds many counts of this clonotype. The rearrangement uses TRBV29-1 and TRBJ2-3; D is undetermined. This CDR3 has 11 residues. The V and J ends lost 7 bases and 4 bases respectively, with 9 bases between them. Germline assignment: CDR1 SQVTM and CDR2 ANQGSEA. CDR3 residues: CSARRADTQYF. Written as DNA, the CDR3 is TGCAGCGCTCGACGGGCAGATACGCAGTATTTT.

This clonotype was detected only a few times. This chain connects TRBV6-5 to TRBJ1-6; D uncertain. The CDR3 is 14 amino acids. V dropped 0 bases and J dropped 5 bases, with 5 bases sitting between them. Germline lookup yields CDR1 MNHEY and CDR2 SVGAGI. The CDR3 DNA sequence: TGTGCCAGCAGTTACTCGTTGAATAATTCACCCCTCCACTTT. Translated: CASSYSLNNSPLHF.

The chain links TRBV27 to TRBJ2-1, with D hard to call. The CDR3 runs to 15 residues. The ends were cut back, 3 bases at V and 1 base at J, with 10 bases in the middle. From germline, CDR1 is MNHEY and CDR2 SMNVEV (reference sequence). The CDR3, as DNA: TGTGCCAGCAGTTTGTCAGTTGGATCCTACAATGAGCAGTTCTTC. Translation gives CASSLSVGSYNEQFF.

This clonotype was detected ten times or more. The chain links TRBV5-6 to TRBJ2-7; D remains ambiguous. The CDR3 is 16 amino acids. Looked up from germline, CDR1 is SGHDT and CDR2 is YYEEEE. The ends were cut back, 0 bases at V and 2 bases at J, with 15 bases in the middle. The CDR3 DNA reads as TGTGCCAGCAGCTTGGGTTTTCGGACGAACACCTACGAGCAGTACTTC. The encoded protein is CASSLGFRTNTYEQYF.